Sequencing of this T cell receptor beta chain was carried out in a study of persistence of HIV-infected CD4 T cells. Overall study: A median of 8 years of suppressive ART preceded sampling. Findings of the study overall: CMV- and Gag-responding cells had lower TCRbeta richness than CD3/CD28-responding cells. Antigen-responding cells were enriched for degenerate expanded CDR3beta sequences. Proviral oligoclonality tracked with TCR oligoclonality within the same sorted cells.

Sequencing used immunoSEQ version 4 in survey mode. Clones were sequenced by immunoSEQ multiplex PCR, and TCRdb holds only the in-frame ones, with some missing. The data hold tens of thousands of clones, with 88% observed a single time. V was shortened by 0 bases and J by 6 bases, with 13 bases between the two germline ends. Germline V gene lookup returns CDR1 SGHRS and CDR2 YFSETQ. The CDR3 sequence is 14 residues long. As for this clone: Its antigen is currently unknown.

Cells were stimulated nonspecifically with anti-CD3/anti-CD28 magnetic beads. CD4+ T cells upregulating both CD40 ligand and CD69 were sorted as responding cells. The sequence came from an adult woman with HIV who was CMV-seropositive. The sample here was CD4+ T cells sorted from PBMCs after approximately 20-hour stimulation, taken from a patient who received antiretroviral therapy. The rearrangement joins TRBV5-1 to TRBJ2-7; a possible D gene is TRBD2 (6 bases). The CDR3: CASSLAPTSSEQYF. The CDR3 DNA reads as TGCGCCAGCAGCTTGGCCCCTACTAGCTCCGAGCAGTACTTC.